This T cell receptor (beta chain) was profiled in a study of metastatic and nonmetastatic thyroid tumors. The wider study: Across peripheral blood and tumor or nodule tissue samples taken from malignant and benign thyroid patients, the repertoires were compared with one another. Findings and caveats of the study: Malignant thyroid tumors reportedly exceeded benign nodules significantly in TCR beta diversity, with the difference appearing in blood and tumor.

This clone has only a few counts. Its target is not known. Per the authors' pipeline: Clinicopathological groups of papillary thyroid cancer showed CDR3 differences that were used to build a distant-metastasis classifier. With MiXCR, TCRdb called clones anew from the PCR reads. These V and J calls derive from TCRdb rather than the authors' analysis. The sample lists about 17,000 clones; 20% to 25% were seen once. There were no patients who had received any treatment before thyroid surgery. CDR3 size: 13 residues. The V gene's germline CDR1 is SGHVS and CDR2 FQNEAQ. V lost 5 bases, J lost 11 bases, and 17 bases lay in between.

The chain combines TRBV7-8 with TRBJ2-3; D tentatively fits TRBD1 or TRBD2 (5 bases each). The sequenced sample consisted of adjacent normal tissue. The sequence derives from a female donor with papillary thyroid cancer or a benign thyroid nodule (not recorded which). Some clones in this sample may be carry-over from other donors' samples. CDR3 sequence reads: CASSPGTRLGQYF. CDR3 DNA: TGTGCCAGCAGCCCAGGGACCCGTTTGGGGCAGTATTTT.